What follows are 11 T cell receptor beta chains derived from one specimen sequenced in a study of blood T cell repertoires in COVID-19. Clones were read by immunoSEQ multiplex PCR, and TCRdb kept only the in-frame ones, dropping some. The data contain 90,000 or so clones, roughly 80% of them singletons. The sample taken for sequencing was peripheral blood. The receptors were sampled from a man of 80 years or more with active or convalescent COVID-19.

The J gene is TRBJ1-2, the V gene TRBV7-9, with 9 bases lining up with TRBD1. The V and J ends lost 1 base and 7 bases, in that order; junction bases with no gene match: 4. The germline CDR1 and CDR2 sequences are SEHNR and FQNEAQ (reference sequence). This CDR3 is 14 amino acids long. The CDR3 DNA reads TGTGCCAGCAGCTTAGAACAGGGGGCAAGTGGCTACACCTTC. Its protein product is CASSLEQGASGYTF.

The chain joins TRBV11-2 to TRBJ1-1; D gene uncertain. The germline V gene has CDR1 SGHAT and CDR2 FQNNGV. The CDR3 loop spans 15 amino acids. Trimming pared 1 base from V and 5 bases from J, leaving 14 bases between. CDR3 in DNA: TGTGCCAGCAGCTTAGTACACTTCGGGTATACTGAAGCTTTCTTT. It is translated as CASSLVHFGYTEAFF.

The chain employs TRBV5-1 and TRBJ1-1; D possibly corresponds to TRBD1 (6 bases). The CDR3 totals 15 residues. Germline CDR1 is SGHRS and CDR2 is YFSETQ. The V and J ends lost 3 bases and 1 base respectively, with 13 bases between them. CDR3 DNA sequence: TGCGCCAGCAGCTCCGTCGGCAGGGGGAACACTGAAGCTTTCTTT. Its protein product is CASSSVGRGNTEAFF.

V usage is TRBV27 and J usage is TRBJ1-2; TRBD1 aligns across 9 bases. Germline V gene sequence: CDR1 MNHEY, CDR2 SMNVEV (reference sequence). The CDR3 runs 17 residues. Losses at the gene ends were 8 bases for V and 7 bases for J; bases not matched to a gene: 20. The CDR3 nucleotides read TGTGCCAGCGGGGTTTCCCCCCAACAGGGGGCCAGTATTGGCTACACCTTC. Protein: CASGVSPQQGASIGYTF.

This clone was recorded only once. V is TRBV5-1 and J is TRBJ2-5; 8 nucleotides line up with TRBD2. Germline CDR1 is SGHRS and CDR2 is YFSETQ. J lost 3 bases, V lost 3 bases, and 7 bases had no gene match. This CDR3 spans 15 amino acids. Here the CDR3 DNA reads TGCGCCAGCAGCTCCGTAGCGGGGACGGAAGAGACCCAGTACTTC. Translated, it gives CASSSVAGTEETQYF.

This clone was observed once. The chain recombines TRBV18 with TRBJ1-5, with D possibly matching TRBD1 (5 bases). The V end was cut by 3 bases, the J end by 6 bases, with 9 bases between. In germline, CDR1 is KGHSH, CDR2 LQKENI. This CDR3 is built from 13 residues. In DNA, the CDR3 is TGTGCCAGCTCACCGGGGGGATTTCAGCCCCAGCATTTT. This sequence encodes CASSPGGFQPQHF.

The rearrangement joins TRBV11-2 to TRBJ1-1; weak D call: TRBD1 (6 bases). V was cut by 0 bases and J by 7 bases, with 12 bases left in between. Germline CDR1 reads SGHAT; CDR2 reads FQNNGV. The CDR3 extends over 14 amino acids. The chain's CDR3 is CASSLDAGAFEAFF. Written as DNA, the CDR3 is TGTGCCAGCAGCTTAGATGCAGGGGCCTTTGAAGCTTTCTTT. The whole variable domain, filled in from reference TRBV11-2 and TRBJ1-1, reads EAGVAQSPRYKIIEKRQSVAFWCNPISGHATLYWYQQILGQGPKLLIQFQNNGVVDDSQLPKDRFSAERLKGVDSTLKIQPAKLEDSAVYLCASSLDAGAFEAFFGQGTRLTVV.

DNA for the CDR3: TGTGCCAGCAGTACCGGGACAGGGCGGACCGGGGAGCTGTTTTTT. This gives the protein CASSTGTGRTGELFF. The rearrangement links TRBV6-5 to TRBJ2-2, with 9 nucleotides matching TRBD1. V gave up 5 bases and J gave up 5 bases; unmatched junction bases: 6. This CDR3 region has 15 residues. The germline gives CDR1 MNHEY, CDR2 SVGAGI.

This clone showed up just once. CDR3 residues: CASSADILATNEKLFF. DNA of the CDR3: TGTGCCAGCTCAGCGGACATTCTTGCAACTAATGAAAAACTGTTTTTT. V and J are TRBV18 and TRBJ1-4, with a weak D call TRBD1 (5 bases). CDR1 and CDR2 (germline): KGHSH, LQKENI. The CDR3 loop spans 16 amino acids. Between the trimmed V and J ends, which lost 5 bases and 0 bases, there was a span of 13 bases. Full variable domain (remainder filled in from reference TRBV18 and TRBJ1-4): NAGVMQNPRHLVRRRGQEARLRCSPMKGHSHVYWYRQLPEEGLKFMVYLQKENIIDESGMPKERFSAEFPKEGPSILRIQQVVRGDSAAYFCASSADILATNEKLFFGSGTQLSVL.

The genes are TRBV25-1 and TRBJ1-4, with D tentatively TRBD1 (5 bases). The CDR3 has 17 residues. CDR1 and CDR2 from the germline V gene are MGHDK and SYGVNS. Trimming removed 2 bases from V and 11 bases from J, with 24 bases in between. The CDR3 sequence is CASSERGTYLQGGKLFF. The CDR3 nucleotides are TGTGCCAGCAGTGAACGAGGAACCTACCTGCAGGGAGGGAAACTGTTTTTT.

As DNA, the CDR3 is TGTGCCAGGACTACAACCCTTCTCTCTGGAAACACCATATATTTT. Protein product: CARTTTLLSGNTIYF. V is TRBV21-1 and J is TRBJ1-3. TRBV21-1 is tagged as a pseudogene. The CDR3 has 15 residues.